This entry features one T cell receptor beta chain sequence. Its antigen is not known. Repertoires were generated with immunoSEQ multiplex PCR, while TCRdb's copy carries only in-frame clones and drops some. This sample has nearly 60,000 clones; approximately 90% occur once, and the top ten carry 8.5% to 12%. All patients relapsed after autologous stem cell transplantation, and brentuximab vedotin exposure varied. Best responses were complete response, partial response or progressive disease. Between the trimmed V and J ends, which lost 4 bases and 0 bases, there was a span of 11 bases. Germline-derived CDR1 and CDR2 are SQVTM and ANQGSEA. This CDR3 is built from 14 residues. This entry is derived from a study of PD-1 blockade in classical Hodgkin lymphoma. Study outcomes and limitations: When set against healthy donors, newly diagnosed patients were reported to show lower baseline TCR diversity. Complete responders showed a baseline diversity that resembled the diversity of newly diagnosed patients.

Here the sequenced sample was peripheral blood mononuclear cells (PBMCs), taken before the second cycle of nivolumab. The sequence was collected from a human donor with classical Hodgkin lymphoma. The rearrangement links TRBV29-1 to TRBJ2-3, with a weak D call TRBD2 (6 bases). DNA for the CDR3: TGCAGCGTTGGGGTAGCGGTCAGCACAGATACGCAGTATTTT. It specifies CSVGVAVSTDTQYF.